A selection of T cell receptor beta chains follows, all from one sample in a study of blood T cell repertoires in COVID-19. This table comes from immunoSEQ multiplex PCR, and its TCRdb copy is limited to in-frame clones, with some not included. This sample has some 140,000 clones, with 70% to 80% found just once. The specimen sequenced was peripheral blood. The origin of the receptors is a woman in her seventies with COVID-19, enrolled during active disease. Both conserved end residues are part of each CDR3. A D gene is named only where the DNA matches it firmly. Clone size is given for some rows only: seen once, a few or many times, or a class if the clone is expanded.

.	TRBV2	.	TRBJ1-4	TGTGCCTGCCAGGGTAATGAAAAACTGTTTTTT	CACQGNEKLFF
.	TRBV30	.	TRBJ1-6	TGTGCCTGGAGTGTACGGGAGGGGTTCGGTTCACCCCTCCACTTT	CAWSVREGFGSPLHF
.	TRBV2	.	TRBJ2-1	TGTGCCAGCAGTGAAGACAGGGACAAACAGTTCTTC	CASSEDRDKQFF
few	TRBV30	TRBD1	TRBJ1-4	TGTGCCTGGAGCCGGGGGACAGGGGGGCGAAAACTGTTTTTT	CAWSRGTGGRKLFF
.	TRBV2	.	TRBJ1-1	TGTGCCAGCAGGCGGGGGCCACACACTGAAGCTTTCTTT	CASRRGPHTEAFF
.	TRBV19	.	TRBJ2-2	TGTGCCAGTAGTTTATTCTCGGGGGACGGGGAGCTGTTTTTT	CASSLFSGDGELFF
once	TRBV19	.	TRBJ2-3	TGTGCCAGTAGTCGACCACCCGGGGGCACAGATACGCAGTATTTT	CASSRPPGGTDTQYF
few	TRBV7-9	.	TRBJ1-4	TGTGCCAGCAGCTCCGCTCAATTAGCCGGAAAACTGTTTTTT	CASSSAQLAGKLFF
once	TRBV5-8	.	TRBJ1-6	TGTGCCAGCAGCTTAGACAGGCTTCCCCTCCACTTT	CASSLDRLPLHF
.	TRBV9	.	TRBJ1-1	TGTGCCAGCTCACCCTACGACAGGTCTCTTCCAGCTTTCTTT	CASSPYDRSLPAFF
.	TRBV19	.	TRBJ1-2	TGTGCCACCGCGGACAAGGGCTATGGCTACACCTTC	CATADKGYGYTF
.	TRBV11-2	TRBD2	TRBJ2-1	TGTGCCAGCAGCCTTAGCGGGGGGGCCTACAATGAGCAGTTCTTC	CASSLSGGAYNEQFF
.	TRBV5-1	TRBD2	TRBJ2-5	TGCGCCAGCAGCCCCGTGCGGGGGGCACAAGAGACCCAGTACTTC	CASSPVRGAQETQYF
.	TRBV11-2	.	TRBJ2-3	TGTGCCAGCAGCTCCGGATACAGAGATACGCAGTATTTT	CASSSGYRDTQYF
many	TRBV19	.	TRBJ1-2	TGTGCCAGTAGTATAGCGGAGGGAAGCGGCTACACCTTC	CASSIAEGSGYTF
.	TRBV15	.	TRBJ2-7	TGTGCCACCAGCAGAAATAACAGGGACGAGCAGTACTTC	CATSRNNRDEQYF
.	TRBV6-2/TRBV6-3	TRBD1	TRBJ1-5	TGTGCCAGCAGTTACCAGCCGGGACAGGGGGCTCTCAATCAGCCCCAGCATTTT	CASSYQPGQGALNQPQHF
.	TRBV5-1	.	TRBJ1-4	TGCGCCAGCAGCTATCAGGGGCTAGCTAATGAAAAACTGTTTTTT	CASSYQGLANEKLFF
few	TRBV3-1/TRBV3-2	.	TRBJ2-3	TGTGCCAGCAGCCAAGCTTACACAGATACGCAGTATTTT	CASSQAYTDTQYF
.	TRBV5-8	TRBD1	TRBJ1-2	TGTGCCAGCAGCTTCCTGACAGGGGCGTATGGCTACACCTTC	CASSFLTGAYGYTF
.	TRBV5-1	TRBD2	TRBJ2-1	TGCGCCAGCAGCTTTGAGCGGGGCAATGAGCAGTTCTTC	CASSFERGNEQFF
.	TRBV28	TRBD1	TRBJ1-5	TGTGCCAGCAGTTTATCCCGAGTGACAGGGGGAATGAATCAGCCCCAGCATTTT	CASSLSRVTGGMNQPQHF
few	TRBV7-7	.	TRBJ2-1	TGTGCTAGCAGCCAGGGGCGGACAGTAGGCCCCAATGAGCAGTTCTTC	CASSQGRTVGPNEQFF
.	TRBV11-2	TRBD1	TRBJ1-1	TGTGCCAGCAGCCGACGTGACAGGGTAGCTTTCTTT	CASSRRDRVAFF
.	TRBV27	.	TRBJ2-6	TGTGCCAGCAGTACTACCTTGGGTTTCTCTGGGGCCAACGTCCTGACTTTC	CASSTTLGFSGANVLTF
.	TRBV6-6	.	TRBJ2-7	TGTGCCAGCAGCAATCCGGGCTACGAGCAGTACTTC	CASSNPGYEQYF
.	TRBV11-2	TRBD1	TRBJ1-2	TGTGCCAGCAGCCTACAGGGGGCCAGGGGCTACACCTTC	CASSLQGARGYTF
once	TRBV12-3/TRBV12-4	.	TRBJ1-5	TGTGCCAGCTCTATAAGCAATCAGCCCCAGCATTTT	CASSISNQPQHF
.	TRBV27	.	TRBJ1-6	TGTGCCAGCAGACCCTCAGCCGGGTCACAGGAATCACCCCTCCACTTT	CASRPSAGSQESPLHF
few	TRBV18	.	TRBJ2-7	TGTGCCAGCTCACGAAGCCCGGAGAGGGAGCAGTACTTC	CASSRSPEREQYF
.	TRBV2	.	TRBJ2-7	TGTGCCAGCAGTGCACAGGGTGGGAGTTTCTACGAGCAGTACTTC	CASSAQGGSFYEQYF
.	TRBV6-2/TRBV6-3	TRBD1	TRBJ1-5	TGTGCCAGCAGCCCGACAGGGGGCCGTAGGAATCAGCCCCAGCATTTT	CASSPTGGRRNQPQHF
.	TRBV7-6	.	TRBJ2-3	TGTGCCAGCAGCTTAGGCGCAGGAGGAGGCACAGATACGCAGTATTTT	CASSLGAGGGTDTQYF
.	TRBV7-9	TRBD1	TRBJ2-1	TGTGCCAGCAGTCCGACAGGGGGAATCTACAATGAGCAGTTCTTC	CASSPTGGIYNEQFF
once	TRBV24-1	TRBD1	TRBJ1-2	TGTGCCACCAGTGAACCCGGGACAGGGGGCAGCGGCTACACCTTC	CATSEPGTGGSGYTF
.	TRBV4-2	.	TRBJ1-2	TGTGCCAGCAGCCAAGATGCCGCACGCAGCGATGGCTACACCTTC	CASSQDAARSDGYTF
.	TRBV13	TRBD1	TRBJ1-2	TGTGCCAGCAACCTCAGGCGACAGGGTAGGAACTATGGCTACACCTTC	CASNLRRQGRNYGYTF
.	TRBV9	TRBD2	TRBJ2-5	TGTGCCAGCAGCTCGGAGCGGGGGGCCTTTCGAGAGACCCAGTACTTC	CASSSERGAFRETQYF
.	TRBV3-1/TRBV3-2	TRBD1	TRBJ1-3	TGTGCCAGCAGCCAAGACCCCGGGACAGTTGGAAACACCATATATTTT	CASSQDPGTVGNTIYF
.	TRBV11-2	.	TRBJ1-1	TGTGCCAGCAGCTTGATCCAGGGAGGTTCGTCTGAAGCTTTCTTT	CASSLIQGGSSEAFF
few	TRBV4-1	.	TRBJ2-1	TGCGCCAGCAGCCAAGAATTCAGGGATGCCAATGAGCAGTTCTTC	CASSQEFRDANEQFF
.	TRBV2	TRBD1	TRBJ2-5	TGTGCCAGCAGTGTTGACAGGGGGCGTAGTGAGACCCAGTACTTC	CASSVDRGRSETQYF
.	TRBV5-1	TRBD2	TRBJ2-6	TGCGCCAGCAGCCTGGGACTAGCGGGGGTTGGGGCCAACGTCCTGACTTTC	CASSLGLAGVGANVLTF
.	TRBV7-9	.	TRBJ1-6	TGTGCCAGCAGCCCCCAGGGGATGGGGGGGCATTCACCCCTCCACTTT	CASSPQGMGGHSPLHF
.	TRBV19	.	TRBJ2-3	TGTGCCAGTAGTATAGGGACAGCAAGCACAGATACGCAGTATTTT	CASSIGTASTDTQYF
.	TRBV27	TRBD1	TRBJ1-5	TGTGCCAGCAGTAAATCCACAGGGGGAAATCAGCCCCAGCATTTT	CASSKSTGGNQPQHF
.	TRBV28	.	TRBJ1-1	TGTGCCAGCAGTTCCCCGAGGAACACTGAAGCTTTCTTT	CASSSPRNTEAFF
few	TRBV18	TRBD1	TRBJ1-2	TGTGCCAGCTCACCACCCGACAGGGCTGGCTACACCTTC	CASSPPDRAGYTF
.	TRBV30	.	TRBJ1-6	TGTGCCTGGAGTGCCCATAGATCGGGACAAAATTCACCCCTCCACTTT	CAWSAHRSGQNSPLHF
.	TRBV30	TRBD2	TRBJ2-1	TGTGCCTGGAAAAGTCTAGCGGGCTCCTACAATGAGCAGTTCTTC	CAWKSLAGSYNEQFF
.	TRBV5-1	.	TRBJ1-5	TGCGCCAGCAGCTTAGGGGGTGAGAATCAGCCCCAGCATTTT	CASSLGGENQPQHF